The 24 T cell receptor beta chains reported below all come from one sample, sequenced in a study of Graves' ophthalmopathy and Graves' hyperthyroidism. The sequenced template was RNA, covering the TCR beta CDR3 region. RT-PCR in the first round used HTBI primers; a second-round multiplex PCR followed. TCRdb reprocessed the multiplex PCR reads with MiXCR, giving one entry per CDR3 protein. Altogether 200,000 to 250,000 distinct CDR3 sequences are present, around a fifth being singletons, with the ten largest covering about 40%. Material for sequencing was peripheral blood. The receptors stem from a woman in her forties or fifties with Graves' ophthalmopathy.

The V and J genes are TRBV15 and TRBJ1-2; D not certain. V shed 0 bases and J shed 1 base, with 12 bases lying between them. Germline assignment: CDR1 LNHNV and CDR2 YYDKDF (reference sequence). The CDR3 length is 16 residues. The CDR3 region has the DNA TGTGCCACCAGCAGAGATCCCGGACCGATTAACTATGGCTACACCTTC. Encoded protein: CATSRDPGPINYGYTF.

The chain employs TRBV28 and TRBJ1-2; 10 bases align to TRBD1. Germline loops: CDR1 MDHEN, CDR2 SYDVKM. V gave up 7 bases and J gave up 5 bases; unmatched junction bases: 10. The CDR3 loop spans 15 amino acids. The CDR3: CASTMGDRGFYGYTF. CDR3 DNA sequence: TGTGCCAGCACCATGGGGGACAGGGGCTTTTATGGCTACACCTTC.

The CDR3 region has the DNA TGTGCCAGCAACGGGTGGCGGGAAGGGTCCTACGAGCAGTACTTC. Translating it yields CASNGWREGSYEQYF. The chain couples TRBV9 to TRBJ2-7; D possibly corresponds to TRBD2 (6 bases). Trimming pared 6 bases from V and 1 base from J, leaving 17 bases between. The germline V gene encodes CDR1 SGDLS and CDR2 YYNGEE. This CDR3 has 15 residues. The whole variable domain, filled in from reference TRBV9 and TRBJ2-7, reads DSGVTQTPKHLITATGQRVTLRCSPRSGDLSVYWYQQSLDQGLQFLIQYYNGEERAKGNILERFSAQQFPDLHSELNLSSLELGDSALYFCASNGWREGSYEQYFGPGTRLTVT.

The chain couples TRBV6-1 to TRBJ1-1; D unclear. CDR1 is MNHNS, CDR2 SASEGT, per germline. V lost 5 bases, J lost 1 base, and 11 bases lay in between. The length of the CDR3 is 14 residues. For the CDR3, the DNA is TGTGCCAGCAGTCCGGACGGGGAGAACACTGAAGCTTTCTTT. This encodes CASSPDGENTEAFF.

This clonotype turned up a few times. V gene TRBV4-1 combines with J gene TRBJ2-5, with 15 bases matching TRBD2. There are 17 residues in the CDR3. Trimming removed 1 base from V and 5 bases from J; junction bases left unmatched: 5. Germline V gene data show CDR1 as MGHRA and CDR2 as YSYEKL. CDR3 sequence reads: CASSQVGLAGGYETQYF. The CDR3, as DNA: TGCGCCAGCAGCCAAGTTGGACTAGCGGGAGGGTATGAGACCCAGTACTTC.

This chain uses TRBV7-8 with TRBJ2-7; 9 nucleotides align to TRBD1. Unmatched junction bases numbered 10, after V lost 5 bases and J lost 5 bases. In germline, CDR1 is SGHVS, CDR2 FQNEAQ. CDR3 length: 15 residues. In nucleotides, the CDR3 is TGTGCCAGCAGCCCCGGGACAGGGTCATTGGACGAGCAGTACTTC. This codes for CASSPGTGSLDEQYF.

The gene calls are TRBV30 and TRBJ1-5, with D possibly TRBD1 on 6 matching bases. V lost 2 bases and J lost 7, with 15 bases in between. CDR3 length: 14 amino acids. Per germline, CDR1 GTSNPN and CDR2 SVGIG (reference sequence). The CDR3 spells CAWSSGGAGQPQHF. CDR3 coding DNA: TGTGCCTGGAGTTCGGGGGGCGCAGGGCAGCCCCAGCATTTT. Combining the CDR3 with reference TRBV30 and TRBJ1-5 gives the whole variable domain SQTIHQWPATLVQPVGSPLSLECTVEGTSNPNLYWYRQAAGRGLQLLFYSVGIGQISSEVPQNLSASRPQDRQFILSSKKLLLSDSGFYLCAWSSGGAGQPQHFGDGTRLSIL.

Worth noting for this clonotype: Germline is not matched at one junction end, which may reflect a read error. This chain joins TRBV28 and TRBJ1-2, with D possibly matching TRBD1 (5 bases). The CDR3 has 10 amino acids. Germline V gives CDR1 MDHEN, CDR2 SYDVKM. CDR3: CDSSTEGYNF. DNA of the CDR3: TGTGACAGCTCGACAGAAGGCTACAACTTC.

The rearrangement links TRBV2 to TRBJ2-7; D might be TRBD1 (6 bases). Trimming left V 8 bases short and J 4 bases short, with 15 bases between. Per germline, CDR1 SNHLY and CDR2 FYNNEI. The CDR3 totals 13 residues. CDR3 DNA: TGTGCCAGCGCAGGACAGATTCCGTACGAGCAGTACTTC. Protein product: CASAGQIPYEQYF.

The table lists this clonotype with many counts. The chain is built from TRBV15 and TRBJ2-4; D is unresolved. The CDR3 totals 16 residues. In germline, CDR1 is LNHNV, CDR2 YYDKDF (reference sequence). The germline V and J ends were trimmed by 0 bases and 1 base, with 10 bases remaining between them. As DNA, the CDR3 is TGTGCCACCAGCAGAGATATCCGTCCCGCCAAAAACATTCAGTACTTC. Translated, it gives CATSRDIRPAKNIQYF.

Here the CDR3 DNA reads TGTGCCAGCAGTAGCGAGGGCAGAGAGAACACTGAAGCTTTCTTT. It encodes CASSSEGRENTEAFF. This sequence joins TRBV6-2 or TRBV6-3 and TRBJ1-1, with D unclear. Deletions cut 5 bases from V and 1 base from J, with 14 bases between. The CDR3 totals 15 residues. The germline V gene has CDR1 MNHEY and CDR2 SVGEGT.

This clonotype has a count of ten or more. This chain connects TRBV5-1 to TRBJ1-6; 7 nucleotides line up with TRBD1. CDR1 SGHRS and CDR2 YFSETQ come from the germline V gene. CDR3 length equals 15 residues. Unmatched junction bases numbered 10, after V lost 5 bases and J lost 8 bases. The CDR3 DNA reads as TGCGCCAGCAGTCGGGAAGGGACAGAGGATTCACCCCTCCACTTT. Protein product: CASSREGTEDSPLHF.

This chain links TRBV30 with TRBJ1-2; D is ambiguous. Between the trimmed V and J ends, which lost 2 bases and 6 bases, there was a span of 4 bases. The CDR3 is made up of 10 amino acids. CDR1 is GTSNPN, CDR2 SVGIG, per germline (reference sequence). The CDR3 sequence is CAWSRDGYTF. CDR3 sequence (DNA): TGTGCCTGGAGTCGTGATGGCTACACCTTC.

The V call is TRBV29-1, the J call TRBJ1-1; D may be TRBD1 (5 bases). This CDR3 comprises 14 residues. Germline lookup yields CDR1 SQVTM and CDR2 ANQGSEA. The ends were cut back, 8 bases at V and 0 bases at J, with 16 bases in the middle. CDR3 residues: CSTYDPGLNTEAFF. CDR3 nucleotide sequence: TGCAGCACTTACGATCCGGGGCTGAACACTGAAGCTTTCTTT.

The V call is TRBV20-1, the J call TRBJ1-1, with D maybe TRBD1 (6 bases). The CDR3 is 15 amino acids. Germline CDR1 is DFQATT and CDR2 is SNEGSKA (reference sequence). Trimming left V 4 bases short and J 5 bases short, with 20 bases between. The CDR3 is CSANRDARRGTEAFF. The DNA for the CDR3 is TGCAGTGCTAACCGGGACGCGCGAAGGGGGACTGAAGCTTTCTTT.

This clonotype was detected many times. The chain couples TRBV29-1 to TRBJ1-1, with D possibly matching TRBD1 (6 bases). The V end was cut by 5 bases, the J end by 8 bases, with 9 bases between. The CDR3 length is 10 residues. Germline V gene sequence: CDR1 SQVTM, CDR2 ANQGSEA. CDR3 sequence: CSVLTGEAFF. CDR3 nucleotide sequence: TGCAGCGTTCTGACAGGAGAAGCTTTCTTT.

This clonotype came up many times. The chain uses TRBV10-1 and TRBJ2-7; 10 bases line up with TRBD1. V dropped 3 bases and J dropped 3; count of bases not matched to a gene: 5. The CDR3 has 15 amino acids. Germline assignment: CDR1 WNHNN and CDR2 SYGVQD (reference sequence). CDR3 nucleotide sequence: TGCGCCAGCAGTGATCCAGGACAGGGGGTCTACGAGCAGTACTTC. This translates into CASSDPGQGVYEQYF.

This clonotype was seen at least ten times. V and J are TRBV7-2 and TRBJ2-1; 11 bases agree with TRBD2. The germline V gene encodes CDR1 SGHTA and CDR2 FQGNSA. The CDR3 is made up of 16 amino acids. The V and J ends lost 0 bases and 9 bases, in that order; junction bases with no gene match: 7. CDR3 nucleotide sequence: TGTGCCAGCAGCTTAGCCCTAGCGGGAGGTGCTGGTGAGCAGTTCTTC. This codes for CASSLALAGGAGEQFF.

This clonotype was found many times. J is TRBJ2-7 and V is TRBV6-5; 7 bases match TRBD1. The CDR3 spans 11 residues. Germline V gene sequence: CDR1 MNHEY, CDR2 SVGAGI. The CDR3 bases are TGTTCCTCAGGGGGCTCCTACGAGCAGTACTTC. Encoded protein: CSSGGSYEQYF.

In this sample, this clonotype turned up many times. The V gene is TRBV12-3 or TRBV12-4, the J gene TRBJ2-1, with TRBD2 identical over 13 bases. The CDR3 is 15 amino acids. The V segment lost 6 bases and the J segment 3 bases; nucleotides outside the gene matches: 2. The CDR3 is CASRRTSGGYNEQFF. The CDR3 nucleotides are TGTGCCAGCAGACGGACTAGCGGGGGCTACAATGAGCAGTTCTTC.

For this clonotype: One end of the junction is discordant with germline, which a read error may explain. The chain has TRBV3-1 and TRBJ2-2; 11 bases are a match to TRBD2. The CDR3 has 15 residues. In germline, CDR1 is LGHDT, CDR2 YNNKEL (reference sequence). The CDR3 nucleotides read TGTGCCAGCAGCCAAGATTCGGTGACTAGCGGGAAGCTGTTTTTT. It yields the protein CASSQDSVTSGKLFF.

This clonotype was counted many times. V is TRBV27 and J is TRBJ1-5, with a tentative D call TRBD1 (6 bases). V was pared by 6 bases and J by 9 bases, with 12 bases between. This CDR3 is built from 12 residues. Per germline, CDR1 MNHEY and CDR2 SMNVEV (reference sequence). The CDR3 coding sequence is TGTGCCAGCAGAACGGGGGCCGGGCCCCAGCATTTT. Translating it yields CASRTGAGPQHF.

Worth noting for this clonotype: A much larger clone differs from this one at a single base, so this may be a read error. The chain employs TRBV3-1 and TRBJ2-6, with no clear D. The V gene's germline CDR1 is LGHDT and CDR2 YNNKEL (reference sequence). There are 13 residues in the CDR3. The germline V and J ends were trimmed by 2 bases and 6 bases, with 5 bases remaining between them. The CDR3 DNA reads TGTGCCAGCAGCCAAAAAGCGGCCAACGTCCTGACTTTC. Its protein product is CASSQKAANVLTF.

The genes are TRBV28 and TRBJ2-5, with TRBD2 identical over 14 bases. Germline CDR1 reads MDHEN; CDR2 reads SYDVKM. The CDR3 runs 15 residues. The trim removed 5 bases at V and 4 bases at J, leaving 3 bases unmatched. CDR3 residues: CASSPGTSGRETQYF. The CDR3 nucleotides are TGTGCCAGCAGTCCCGGGACTAGCGGGAGAGAGACCCAGTACTTC. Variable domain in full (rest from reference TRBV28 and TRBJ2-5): DVKVTQSSRYLVKRTGEKVFLECVQDMDHENMFWYRQDPGLGLRLIYFSYDVKMKEKGDIPEGYSVSREKKERFSLILESASTNQTSMYLCASSPGTSGRETQYFGPGTRLLVL.